This T cell receptor (beta chain) was sequenced in a study of cytomegalovirus exposure and HLA in healthy donors. Remarks on this clone: Its antigen remains unidentified.

The PCR contained 60 Vbeta and 13 Jbeta primers. TCRdb's table, derived via immunoSEQ multiplex PCR, lists solely in-frame clones and lacks some. The sample records 200,000 to 250,000 clones, around 80% being singletons. General study results and limits: Specificity for CMV antigens was confirmed in vitro for a few of the CMV-associated chains. Presence/absence analyses treated sequencing depth as roughly uniform across donors. Most subjects' HLA-A and HLA-B alleles were reportedly predicted from TCR beta sequences.

V dropped 3 bases and J dropped 1; count of bases not matched to a gene: 3. Per germline, CDR1 ENHRY and CDR2 SYGVKD. CDR3 length: 15 amino acids. Input material: PBMCs. This sequence originates from a woman aged 60-75 years in good health and CMV-seropositive. The V and J genes are TRBV10-3 and TRBJ2-7; 10 bases map to TRBD2. The CDR3 DNA follows: TGTGCCATCAGTGAATCGACTAGCGGGTCCTACGAGCAGTACTTC. Its protein product is CAISESTSGSYEQYF.